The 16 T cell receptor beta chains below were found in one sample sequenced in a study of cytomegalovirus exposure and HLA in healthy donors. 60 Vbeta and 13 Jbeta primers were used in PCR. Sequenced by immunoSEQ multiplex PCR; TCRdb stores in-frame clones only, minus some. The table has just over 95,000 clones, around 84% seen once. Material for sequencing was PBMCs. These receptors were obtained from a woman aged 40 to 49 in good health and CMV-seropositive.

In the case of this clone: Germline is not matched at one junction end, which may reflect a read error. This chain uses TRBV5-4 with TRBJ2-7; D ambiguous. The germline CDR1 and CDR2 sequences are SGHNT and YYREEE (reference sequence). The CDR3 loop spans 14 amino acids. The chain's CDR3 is CVSSLHSSSYEQYF. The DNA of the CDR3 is TGTGTCAGCAGCTTGCATTCCAGCTCCTACGAGCAGTACTTC.

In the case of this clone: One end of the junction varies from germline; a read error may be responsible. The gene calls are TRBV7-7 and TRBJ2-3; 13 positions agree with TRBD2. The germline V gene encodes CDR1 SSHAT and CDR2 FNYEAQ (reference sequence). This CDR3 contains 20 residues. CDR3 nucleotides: TGTGCTAGCAGCCCAGGCCCGACCCGGACTAGCGGGAGTCCCACCGATACGCAGTATTTT. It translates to CASSPGPTRTSGSPTDTQYF.

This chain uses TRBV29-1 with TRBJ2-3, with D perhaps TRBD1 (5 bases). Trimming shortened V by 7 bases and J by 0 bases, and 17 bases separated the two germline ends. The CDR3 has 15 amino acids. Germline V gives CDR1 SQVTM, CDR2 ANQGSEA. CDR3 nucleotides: TGCAGCGCCCAAAAGCCTGGGGCTAGCACAGATACGCAGTATTTT. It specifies CSAQKPGASTDTQYF.

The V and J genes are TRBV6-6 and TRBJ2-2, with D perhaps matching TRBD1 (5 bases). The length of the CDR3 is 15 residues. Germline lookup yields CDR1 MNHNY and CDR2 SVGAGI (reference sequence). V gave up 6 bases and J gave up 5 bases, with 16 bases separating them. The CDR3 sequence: CASSQGQGRTGELFF. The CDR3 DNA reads TGTGCCAGCAGCCAAGGTCAGGGCAGGACCGGGGAGCTGTTTTTT.

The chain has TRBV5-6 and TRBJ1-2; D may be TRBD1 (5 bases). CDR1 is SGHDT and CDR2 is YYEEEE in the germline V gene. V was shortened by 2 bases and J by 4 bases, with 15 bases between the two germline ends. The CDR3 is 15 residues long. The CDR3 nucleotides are TGTGCCAGCAGCTTCTCCGGGACTGACCCCTATGGCTACACCTTC. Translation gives CASSFSGTDPYGYTF.

CDR3 sequence: CAIQLAPGELFF. CDR3 DNA: TGTGCCATCCAACTAGCTCCCGGGGAGCTGTTTTTT. This chain uses TRBV15 with TRBJ2-2; D is perhaps TRBD2 (6 bases). Trimming stripped 10 bases from V and 6 bases from J, with 12 bases between. Germline loops: CDR1 LNHNV, CDR2 YYDKDF (reference sequence). The CDR3 spans 12 residues.

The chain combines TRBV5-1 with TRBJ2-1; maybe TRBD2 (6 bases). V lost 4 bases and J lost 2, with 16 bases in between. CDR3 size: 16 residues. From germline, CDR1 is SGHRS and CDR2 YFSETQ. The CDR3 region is CASSPGRRQAYNEQFF. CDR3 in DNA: TGCGCCAGCAGCCCGGGGAGGCGTCAGGCCTACAATGAGCAGTTCTTC.

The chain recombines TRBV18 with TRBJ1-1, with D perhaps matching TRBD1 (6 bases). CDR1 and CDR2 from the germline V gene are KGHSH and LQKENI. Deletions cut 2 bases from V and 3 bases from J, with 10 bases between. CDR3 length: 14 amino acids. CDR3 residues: CASSPYAGDTEAFF. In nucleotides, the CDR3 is TGTGCCAGCTCACCATATGCAGGGGACACTGAAGCTTTCTTT.

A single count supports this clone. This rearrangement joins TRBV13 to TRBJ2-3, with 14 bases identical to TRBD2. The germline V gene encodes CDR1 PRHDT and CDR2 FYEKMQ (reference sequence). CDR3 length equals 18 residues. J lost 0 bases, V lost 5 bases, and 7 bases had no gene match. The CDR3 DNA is TGTGCCAGCAGCCGGGGACTAGCGGGGGTTGTTAGCACAGATACGCAGTATTTT. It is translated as CASSRGLAGVVSTDTQYF. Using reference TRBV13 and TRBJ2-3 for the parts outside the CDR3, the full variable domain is AAGVIQSPRHLIKEKRETATLKCYPIPRHDTVYWYQQGPGQDPQFLISFYEKMQSDKGSIPDRFSAQQFSDYHSELNMSSLELGDSALYFCASSRGLAGVVSTDTQYFGPGTRLTVL.

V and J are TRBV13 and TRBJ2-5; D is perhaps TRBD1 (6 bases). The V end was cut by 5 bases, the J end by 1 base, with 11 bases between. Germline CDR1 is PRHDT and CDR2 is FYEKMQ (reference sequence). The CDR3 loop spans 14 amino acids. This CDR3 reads CASSPGQPQETQYF. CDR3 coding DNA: TGTGCCAGCAGCCCAGGACAGCCCCAAGAGACCCAGTACTTC.

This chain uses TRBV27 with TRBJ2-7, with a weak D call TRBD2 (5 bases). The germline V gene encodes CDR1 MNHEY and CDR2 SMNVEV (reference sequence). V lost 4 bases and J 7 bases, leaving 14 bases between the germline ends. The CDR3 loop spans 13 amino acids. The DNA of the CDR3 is TGTGCCAGCAGTTCAGCGGCCTCGGGGGAGCAGTACTTC. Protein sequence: CASSSAASGEQYF.

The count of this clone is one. CDR3 DNA sequence: TGTGCTAGCCCCTCTCAGCGCCTCAATGAGCAGTTCTTC. Translating gives CASPSQRLNEQFF. The chain links TRBV7-7 to TRBJ2-1; D gene unclear. This CDR3 comprises 13 residues. Germline values: CDR1 SSHAT, CDR2 FNYEAQ (reference sequence).

CDR3 region: CASSLTGDTGELFF. Written as DNA, the CDR3 is TGTGCCAGCAGCTTAACAGGGGACACCGGGGAGCTGTTTTTT. This sequence joins TRBV7-3 and TRBJ2-2, with a weak D call TRBD1 (5 bases). V was shortened by 0 bases and J by 3 bases, with 5 bases between the two germline ends. CDR3 length: 14 amino acids. The V gene's germline CDR1 is SGHTA and CDR2 FQGTGA.

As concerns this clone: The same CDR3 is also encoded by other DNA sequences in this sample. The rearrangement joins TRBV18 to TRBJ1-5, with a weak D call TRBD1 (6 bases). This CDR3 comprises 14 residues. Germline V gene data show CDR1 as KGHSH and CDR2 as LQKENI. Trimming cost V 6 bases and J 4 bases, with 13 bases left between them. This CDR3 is CASSEQGSNQPQHF. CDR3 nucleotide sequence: TGTGCCAGCTCCGAGCAGGGGAGTAATCAGCCCCAGCATTTT.

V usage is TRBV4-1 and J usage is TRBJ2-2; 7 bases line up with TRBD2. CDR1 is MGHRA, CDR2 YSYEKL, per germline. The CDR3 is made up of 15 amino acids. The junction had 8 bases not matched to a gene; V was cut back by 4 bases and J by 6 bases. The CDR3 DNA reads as TGCGCCAGCAGCCCCCCAGTAGGGAGGGCCGGGGAGCTGTTTTTT. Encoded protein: CASSPPVGRAGELFF.

The CDR3 spells CASSLHTLLSGAGEDTQYF. The CDR3 nucleotides read TGCGCCAGCAGCTTACATACACTACTTAGCGGCGCCGGGGAAGATACGCAGTATTTT. The chain carries TRBV5-1 and TRBJ2-3, with D perhaps matching TRBD2 (6 bases). The V end was cut by 2 bases, the J end by 5 bases, with 27 bases between. In germline, CDR1 is SGHRS, CDR2 YFSETQ. CDR3 size: 19 residues.